This entry describes one TCR beta chain. Its antigen is currently unknown. Germline loops: CDR1 MNHEY, CDR2 SVGEGT. Trimming took off 0 bases at V and 4 bases at J, with 16 bases between the two ends. The CDR3 extends over 16 amino acids. The data stem from a study of T cell responses to AZD1222 COVID-19 vaccine. Clones were read by immunoSEQ multiplex PCR, and TCRdb kept only the in-frame ones, dropping some. The sample includes around 50,000 clones, approximately 86% seen only once; the top ten take approximately 15%. Findings of the study overall: Without day 14 samples, only post-peak T cell repertoires were studied. The study reported that nearly half of spike-specific TCRs target unmutated variant regions.

The receptor was isolated from an adult in good health. Sequencing was performed on peripheral blood, taken on day 0 of AZD1222 vaccination. This sequence joins TRBV6-2 or TRBV6-3 and TRBJ2-7; the D gene is possibly TRBD2 (5 bases). The CDR3, as DNA: TGTGCCAGCAGTTACTCGGTCTCGGGAAATGGATACGAGCAGTACTTC. Its protein product is CASSYSVSGNGYEQYF.